Detailed here is one T cell receptor (beta chain). This sample was included in a study of cytomegalovirus exposure and HLA in healthy donors. V lost 5 bases and J lost 2; bases outside the gene matches: 6. The CDR3 length is 15 residues. CDR1 and CDR2 (germline): SGHTA, FQGNSA. Here immunoSEQ multiplex PCR was the method, and the copy in TCRdb shows in-frame clones only, minus some. The sample holds about 56,000 clones; around 93% are singletons and the top ten take 1.5% to 2%. This clonotype was obtained from a woman aged 18-29 years in good health and CMV-seropositive. The sequencing sample was made of PBMCs. V gene TRBV7-2 combines with J gene TRBJ2-7; TRBD2 aligns across 10 bases. CDR3 region: CASSKIAGGTYEQYF. The CDR3 DNA reads as TGTGCCAGCAGCAAGATAGCGGGGGGAACCTACGAGCAGTACTTC.